This T cell receptor beta chain emerged from a study of cytomegalovirus exposure and HLA in healthy donors. Across the whole study: From donors who were HLA-typed, an early data release held approximately 91 million unique TCRs. Study-level points and caveats: Prior analysis indicated that the majority of TCR beta V segments exhibited productivity approximately 90% or approximately 30% of the time.

Nominally healthy donors were sampled, though unrecorded immune exposures were likely. Comments on this clone: Its antigen is unknown.

In germline, CDR1 is LNHNV, CDR2 YYDKDF (reference sequence). Trimming removed 0 bases at V and 5 bases at J, with 10 bases between. This CDR3 contains 14 residues. This PCR relied on a set of 60 Vbeta primers and 13 Jbeta primers. Some clones are missing from TCRdb's copy, which holds only in-frame ones; the method was immunoSEQ multiplex PCR. Seen here are around 180,000 clones, roughly 84% observed once, and the top ten hold 1% to 1.5%. The sequencing input was PBMCs. The TCR was taken from a girl aged 2 to 9 in good health and CMV-seropositive. This chain uses TRBV15 with TRBJ1-2; D gene unclear. CDR3 coding DNA: TGTGCCACCAGCAGAGATCGGGGAGGGTATGGCTACACCTTC. Translation gives CATSRDRGGYGYTF.